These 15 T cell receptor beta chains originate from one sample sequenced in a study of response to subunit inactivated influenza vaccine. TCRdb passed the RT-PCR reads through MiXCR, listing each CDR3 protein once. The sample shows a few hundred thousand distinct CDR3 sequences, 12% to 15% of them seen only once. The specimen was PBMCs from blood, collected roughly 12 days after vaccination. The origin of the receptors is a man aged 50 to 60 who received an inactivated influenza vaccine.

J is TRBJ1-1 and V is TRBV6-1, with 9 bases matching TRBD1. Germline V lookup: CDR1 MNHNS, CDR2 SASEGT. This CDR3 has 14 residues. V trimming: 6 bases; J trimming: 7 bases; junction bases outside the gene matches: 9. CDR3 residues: CASSRDRVGNEAFF. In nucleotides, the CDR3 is TGTGCCAGCAGCAGGGACAGGGTCGGTAATGAAGCTTTCTTT.

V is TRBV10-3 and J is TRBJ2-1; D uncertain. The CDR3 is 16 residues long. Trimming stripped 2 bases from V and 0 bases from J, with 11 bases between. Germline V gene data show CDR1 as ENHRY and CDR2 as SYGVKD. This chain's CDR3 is CAISEGGGSSYNEQFF. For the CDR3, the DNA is TGTGCCATCAGTGAGGGCGGCGGAAGCTCCTACAATGAGCAGTTCTTC.

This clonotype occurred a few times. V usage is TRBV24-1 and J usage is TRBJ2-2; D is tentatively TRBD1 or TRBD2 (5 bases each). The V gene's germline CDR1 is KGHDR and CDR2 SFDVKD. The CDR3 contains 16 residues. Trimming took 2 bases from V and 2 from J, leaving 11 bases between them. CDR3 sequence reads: CATSDYGTDNTGELFF. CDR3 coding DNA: TGTGCCACCAGTGATTACGGGACGGACAACACCGGGGAGCTGTTTTTT.

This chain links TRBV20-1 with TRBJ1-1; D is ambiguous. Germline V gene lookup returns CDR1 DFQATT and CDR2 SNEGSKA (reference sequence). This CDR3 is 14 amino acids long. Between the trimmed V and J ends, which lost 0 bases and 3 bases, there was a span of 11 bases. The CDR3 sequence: CSARDVAADTEAFF. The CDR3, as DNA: TGCAGTGCTAGAGATGTTGCGGCGGACACTGAAGCTTTCTTT.

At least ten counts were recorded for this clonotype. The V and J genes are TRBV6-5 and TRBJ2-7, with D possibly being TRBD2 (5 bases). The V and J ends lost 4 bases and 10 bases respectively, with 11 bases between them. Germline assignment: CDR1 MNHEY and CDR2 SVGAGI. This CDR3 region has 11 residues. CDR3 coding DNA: TGTGCCAGCAGTTCAGCGGCTAATCAGTACTTC. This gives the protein CASSSAANQYF.

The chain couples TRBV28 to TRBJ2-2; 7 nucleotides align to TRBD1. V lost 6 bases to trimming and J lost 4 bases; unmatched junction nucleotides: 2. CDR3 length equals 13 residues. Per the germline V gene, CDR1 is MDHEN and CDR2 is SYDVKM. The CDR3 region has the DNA TGTGCCAGCAGAAGGGACAGCACCGGGGAGCTGTTTTTT. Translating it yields CASRRDSTGELFF.

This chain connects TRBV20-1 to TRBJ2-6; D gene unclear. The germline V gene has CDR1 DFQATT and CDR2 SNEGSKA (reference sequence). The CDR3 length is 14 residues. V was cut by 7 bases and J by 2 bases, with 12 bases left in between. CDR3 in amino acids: CSVPDLAGANVLTF. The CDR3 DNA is TGCAGTGTCCCGGACCTGGCTGGGGCCAACGTCCTGACTTTC.

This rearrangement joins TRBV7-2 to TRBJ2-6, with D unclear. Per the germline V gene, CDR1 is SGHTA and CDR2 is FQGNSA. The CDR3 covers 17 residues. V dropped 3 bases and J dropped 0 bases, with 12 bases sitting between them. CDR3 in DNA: TGTGCCAGCAGCTTTGGGCTCTTAGGCTCTGGGGCCAACGTCCTGACTTTC. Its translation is CASSFGLLGSGANVLTF.

The DNA of the CDR3 is TGTGCCAGCACATCTCTCCCCTACGAGCAGTACTTC. This translates into CASTSLPYEQYF. The genes are TRBV6-2 or TRBV6-3 and TRBJ2-7; unclear D gene. In germline, CDR1 is MNHEY, CDR2 SVGEGT. This CDR3 region has 12 residues. Trimming shortened V by 7 bases and J by 2 bases, and 9 bases separated the two germline ends.

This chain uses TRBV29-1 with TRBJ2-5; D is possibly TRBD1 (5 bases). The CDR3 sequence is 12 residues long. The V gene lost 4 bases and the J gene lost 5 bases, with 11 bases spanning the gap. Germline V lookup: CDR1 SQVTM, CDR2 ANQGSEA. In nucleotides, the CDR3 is TGCAGCGTTGCAGGGTCTGAGGAGACCCAGTACTTC. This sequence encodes CSVAGSEETQYF.

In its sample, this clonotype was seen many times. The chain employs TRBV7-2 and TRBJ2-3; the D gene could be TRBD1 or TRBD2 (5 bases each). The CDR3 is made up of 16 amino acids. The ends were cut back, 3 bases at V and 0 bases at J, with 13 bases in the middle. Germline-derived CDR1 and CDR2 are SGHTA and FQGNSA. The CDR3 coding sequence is TGTGCCAGCAGCTTGGCAGGGACCGTAAGCACAGATACGCAGTATTTT. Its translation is CASSLAGTVSTDTQYF.

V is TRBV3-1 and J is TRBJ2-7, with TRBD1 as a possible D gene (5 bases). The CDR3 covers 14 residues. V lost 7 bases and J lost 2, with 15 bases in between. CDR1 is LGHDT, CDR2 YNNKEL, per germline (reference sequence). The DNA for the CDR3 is TGTGCCAGCACCCCCGGACAAACTACCTACGAGCAGTACTTC. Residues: CASTPGQTTYEQYF.

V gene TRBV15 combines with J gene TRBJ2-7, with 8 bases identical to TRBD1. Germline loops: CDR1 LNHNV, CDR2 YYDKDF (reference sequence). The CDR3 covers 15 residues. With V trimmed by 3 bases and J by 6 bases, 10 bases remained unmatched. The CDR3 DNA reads TGTGCCACCAGCAGGACAGGGGAGTCCTGGGGCGAGCAGTACTTC. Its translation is CATSRTGESWGEQYF.

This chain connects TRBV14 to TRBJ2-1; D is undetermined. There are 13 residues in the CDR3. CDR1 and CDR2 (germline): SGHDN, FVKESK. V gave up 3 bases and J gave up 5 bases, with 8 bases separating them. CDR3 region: CASSHTKDNEQFF. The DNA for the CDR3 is TGTGCCAGCAGCCATACTAAAGACAATGAGCAGTTCTTC.

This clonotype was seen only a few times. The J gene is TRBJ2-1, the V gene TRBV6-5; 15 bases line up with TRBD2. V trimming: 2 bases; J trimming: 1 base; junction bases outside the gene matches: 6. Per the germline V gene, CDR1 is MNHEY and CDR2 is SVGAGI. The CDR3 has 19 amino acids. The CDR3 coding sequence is TGTGCCAGCAGTTACGGGACTAGCGGGAGGACCCCTTCCTACAATGAGCAGTTCTTC. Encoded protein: CASSYGTSGRTPSYNEQFF.